This TCR beta chain was sequenced in a study of blood T cells in healthy people across ages (dated by TCRdb to about 2015). About the investigation overall: In model experiments, template switching captured about one uniquely barcoded TCR beta cDNA molecule for every two T cells. The study measured age-related changes in TCR beta repertoire diversity using deep sequencing normalized with unique cDNA molecular identifiers. To avoid experimental bias, donors of different ages were distributed randomly across sequencing lanes. Donors were grouped into four age groups: young (average approximately 15 years), middle-aged (under 40), aged (62) and long-lived (approximately 81). Two additional independent replicas of 1 million unique cDNA reads from the same blood draw were analyzed for two donors (one aged 18 to 30 and one aged 80 or older). Points the paper makes about the study in general: Compared with the aged group, more naive CD4+ T cells, fewer expanded clones and increased TCR diversity were shown by the long-lived group, suggesting age selection. The CMV infection status of donors was not known, potentially confounding age-related changes in expanded clonotypes. Estimates of total diversity based on one million sequenced T cells were considered lower bounds and underestimates. Observed TCR beta diversity per million T cells fell roughly linearly with age, and a significant reduction was already apparent by age around 40. Conclusive comparison of naive and antigen-experienced compartments was prevented by the profiling of bulk unsorted PBMCs. The percentage of naive T cells measured by flow cytometry correlated strongly with observed TCR beta diversity.

Donors were about 36 systemically healthy Caucasian individuals from Russia aged roughly 6 to 100 years. Ten milliliters of peripheral blood were drawn from each donor into EDTA-treated Vacutainer tubes. Ficoll-Paque density-gradient centrifugation was used to isolate PBMCs, with at least 6.5 million per sample. Trizol reagent was used to extract total RNA from PBMCs, with at least 5 micrograms per sample. The percentages of naive CD45RAhigh/CD27high T cells were determined by flow cytometry on a PBMC aliquot from every donor. The library was generated by 5' RACE. The sequencer was an Illumina HiSeq 2500. A second about 7 to 11 cycle PCR used a sample-barcoded 5' primer and a J-beta primer mix. A template-switch 5' adaptor carrying 12 random nucleotides introduced a unique molecular identifier onto each TCR beta cDNA molecule. Each sample yielded at least 3 million CDR3-containing paired-end reads. The Mint cDNA synthesis kit, primed by a TRBC-specific oligonucleotide, was used to synthesize first-strand cDNA from all RNA. All cDNA was treated with uracil-DNA glycosylase and then went through a first 18-cycle PCR with the universal primers M1SS and BC2_uni_R. The original methods were these. For normalization, 1 million high-quality reads, each with a distinct molecular identifier, were randomly selected from each sample. Reads sharing molecular identifiers were discarded rather than binned into consensus sequences. MiTCR, run with a Q25 quality threshold and the strictest error-elimination algorithm, handled CDR3 identification, clonotype clustering and error correction. A nonparametric unseen species model using Euler transformation provided a lower-bound estimate of total TCR beta diversity. TCRdb reprocessed the public reads (quality trimming at Q25 with fastp, clone calling with MiXCR) and kept in-frame beta chains. Merged by CDR3 protein, the rows form single entries marked with the most common genes and DNA. In this record, the V and J calls reflect TCRdb's handling and not the investigators' own analysis. Counted in this sample were about 1 million distinct CDR3 sequences; around 45% of them appeared once. The ten largest account for about 20% of the sample.

This clonotype occurred a few times. The specificity of this receptor is unknown. Base qualities are not provided; no much larger clone lies one nucleotide away. Based on the germline V gene, the CDR1 and CDR2 sequences are LGHNT and FRNRAP. Including cysteine and phenylalanine, the CDR3 has 11 amino acids. Of all the DNA, just the CDR3 is kept, 33 bases in frame from base 1. V is clipped by 5 bases and J by 1 base, and the sequence between their germline boundaries is 2 bases long. The specimen was blood. This sequence uses TRBV12-5 and TRBJ1-1; the D gene remains uncertain. The source of this sequence is a woman aged 55-75 years in good health. The CDR3 reads CASGQNTEAFF. The DNA sequence is TGTGCTAGTGGTCAGAACACTGAAGCTTTCTTT.